This TCR beta chain emerged from a study of T cell responses to AZD1222 COVID-19 vaccine. Study-wide context: Pooling covered second doses at about 4 or about 12 weeks. Study results and limitations: Mostly white British, mostly female donors; authors suggested clonal diversity may be underestimated. An increase in Spike-specific TCR breadth and depth was observed after two AZD1222 doses. Spike-spanning, vaccine-associated CD4 TCRs were dominant at 160-218 and 743-854.

This clone was picked up a small number of times. Its target is not known. V lost 8 bases, J lost 5 bases, and 10 bases lay in between. Germline lookup yields CDR1 MGHRA and CDR2 YSYEKL. The CDR3 totals 11 residues. Clones were sequenced by immunoSEQ multiplex PCR, and TCRdb holds only the in-frame ones, with some missing. This table has 75,000 to 85,000 clones, roughly 90% appearing once. The chain carries TRBV4-1 and TRBJ2-7, with D possibly being TRBD2 (6 bases). The starting material was peripheral blood, obtained on day 0 of AZD1222 vaccination. The TCR comes from an adult in good health. CDR3 loop: CASGGLNEQYF. In DNA form, the CDR3 reads TGCGCCAGCGGAGGGCTGAACGAGCAGTACTTC.